Below, 2 T cell receptor beta chains from the same sample are listed, as sequenced in a study of blood T cell repertoires in COVID-19. Assay used: immunoSEQ multiplex PCR; TCRdb lists only in-frame clones, some missing. This repertoire shows 300,000 to 350,000 clones, under 90% found once; its top ten account for under 3%. The sample taken for sequencing was peripheral blood. The origin of the receptors is a woman in her 30s with COVID-19, enrolled during active disease.

The chain joins TRBV5-6 to TRBJ1-2, with TRBD1 identical over 7 bases. Germline CDR1 reads SGHDT; CDR2 reads YYEEEE. The CDR3 extends over 13 amino acids. V shed 5 bases, J shed 9 bases, and the junction held 10 bases outside the gene matches. CDR3 loop: CASSSDRAGSYTF. CDR3 sequence (DNA): TGTGCCAGCAGTTCCGACAGGGCTGGGAGCTACACCTTC.

The V gene is TRBV4-1, the J gene TRBJ1-1; D call uncertain. The germline V gene encodes CDR1 MGHRA and CDR2 YSYEKL. V dropped 3 bases and J dropped 4 bases, with 18 bases sitting between them. The length of the CDR3 is 16 residues. CDR3 sequence reads: CASSQKDGHAGTEAFF. The CDR3 bases are TGCGCCAGCAGCCAGAAGGACGGCCACGCGGGCACTGAAGCTTTCTTT.